These T cell receptor beta chains were read from a single sample in a study of cytomegalovirus exposure and HLA in healthy donors. The repertoire was sequenced with immunoSEQ multiplex PCR; TCRdb's copy has only in-frame clones and lacks some. The sample records 90,000 or so clones, around 78% being singletons. Material for sequencing was PBMCs. These receptor sequences come from a male donor in good health and CMV-seropositive. CDR3s include the opening cysteine and the closing phenylalanine or tryptophan. Fields, in order: D gene, V gene, clone size, J gene, CDR3 protein, CDR3 DNA. The D gene is left open where the match is weak. The size entry is marked missing in some rows and otherwise reads once, few, many or a size class.

>-|TRBV2|few|TRBJ1-5
CASSEVQGPNQPQHF
TGTGCCAGCAGTGAGGTACAGGGCCCCAATCAGCCCCAGCATTTT
>-|TRBV7-2|-|TRBJ1-2
CASSFWGSTNYGYTF
TGTGCCAGCAGCTTCTGGGGCAGCACTAACTATGGCTACACCTTC
>TRBD1|TRBV30|-|TRBJ1-1
CASLDRGNTEAFF
TGTGCCTCACTCGACAGGGGGAACACTGAAGCTTTCTTT
>-|TRBV27|-|TRBJ1-1
CASTLRGGYFLNTEAFF
TGTGCCAGCACCCTGAGGGGGGGCTACTTTTTGAACACTGAAGCTTTCTTT
>-|TRBV6-1|few|TRBJ1-4
CASSETVGDLSPNEKLFF
TGTGCCAGCAGTGAGACCGTAGGGGATCTGTCTCCTAATGAAAAACTGTTTTTT
>-|TRBV18|-|TRBJ2-6
CASSPLSGLSGANVLTF
TGTGCCAGCTCACCACTTTCCGGACTCTCTGGGGCCAACGTCCTGACTTTC
>-|TRBV29-1|-|TRBJ2-7
CSVDGWGPESYEQYF
TGCAGCGTTGATGGTTGGGGGCCAGAGTCATACGAGCAGTACTTC
>TRBD1|TRBV11-3|-|TRBJ1-1
CASSRDRGNTEAFF
TGTGCCAGCAGCAGGGACAGGGGTAACACTGAAGCTTTCTTT
>-|TRBV6-1|-|TRBJ1-5
CATAGVFDQPQHF
TGTGCCACCGCCGGGGTCTTCGATCAGCCCCAGCATTTT
>-|TRBV21-1|-|TRBJ2-7
CASSKSHAYEQYF
TGTGCCAGCAGCAAATCACATGCCTACGAGCAGTACTTC
>TRBD1|TRBV19|few|TRBJ2-6
CASSIDWQGAGANVLTF
TGTGCCAGTAGTATAGATTGGCAGGGGGCTGGGGCCAACGTCCTGACTTTC
>TRBD1|TRBV7-3|-|TRBJ1-1
CASSLFVGQDKAFF
TGTGCCAGCAGCTTATTTGTTGGACAGGATAAAGCTTTCTTT
>-|TRBV2|-|TRBJ2-7
CASSLSDSTITYEQYF
TGTGCCAGCAGTCTTTCCGACAGCACAATAACCTACGAGCAGTACTTC
>-|TRBV13|-|TRBJ2-3
CASSSTNEIRDTQYF
TGTGCCAGCAGCTCTACTAACGAAATCCGAGATACGCAGTATTTT
>TRBD2|TRBV2|-|TRBJ2-3
CASMRASGSTDTQYF
TGTGCCAGCATGCGGGCTAGCGGGAGCACAGATACGCAGTATTTT
>-|TRBV27|-|TRBJ1-4
CASRRGIPNEKLFF
TGTGCCAGCAGGCGGGGTATCCCTAATGAAAAACTGTTTTTT
>-|TRBV28|-|TRBJ1-1
CASSLPQGWSTEAFF
TGTGCCAGCAGTCTCCCACAGGGATGGAGCACTGAAGCTTTCTTT
>TRBD1|TRBV10-1|-|TRBJ1-3
CARDRDSSGNTIYF
TGCGCCAGGGACCGGGACAGCTCTGGAAACACCATATATTTT
>TRBD2|TRBV11-2|-|TRBJ2-5
CASSYTSGRAETQYF
TGTGCCAGCAGTTATACTAGCGGGAGGGCCGAGACCCAGTACTTC
>TRBD2|TRBV28|-|TRBJ2-5
CAIGGYSMETQYF
TGTGCCATCGGGGGGTACTCAATGGAAACCCAGTACTTC
>-|TRBV15|-|TRBJ2-7
CATRHPRPRVLAYEQYF
TGTGCCACCCGACACCCCCGCCCCAGGGTACTTGCCTACGAGCAGTACTTC
>-|TRBV11-2|-|TRBJ1-2
CASSFSGAGRGYTF
TGTGCCAGCAGCTTCTCTGGGGCAGGACGAGGCTACACCTTC
>-|TRBV28|-|TRBJ2-7
CASSLPSGTYEQYF
TGTGCCAGCAGTTTACCCTCGGGGACCTACGAGCAGTACTTC
>-|TRBV7-2|-|TRBJ2-6
CASSPDNSGANVLTF
TGTGCCAGCAGCCCCGACAACTCTGGGGCCAACGTCCTGACTTTC
>-|TRBV19|few|TRBJ1-1
CASRAVTEAFF
TGTGCCAGTAGAGCGGTCACTGAAGCTTTCTTT
>-|TRBV5-4|-|TRBJ2-7
CASSFAGLDYEQYF
TGTGCCAGCAGCTTTGCTGGACTTGACTACGAGCAGTACTTC
>TRBD1|TRBV28|-|TRBJ1-6
CASRKRAGGNSPLHF
TGTGCCAGCAGAAAAAGGGCAGGGGGTAATTCACCCCTCCACTTT
>-|TRBV14|few|TRBJ1-4
CASSPPGFQLYEKLFF
TGTGCCAGCAGCCCGCCGGGGTTCCAGTTGTACGAAAAACTGTTTTTT
>TRBD1|TRBV27|-|TRBJ2-7
CASSFRGTGDYEQYF
TGTGCCAGCAGTTTCAGGGGGACAGGAGACTACGAGCAGTACTTC
>TRBD1|TRBV5-6|-|TRBJ1-2
CASSLAATGDYGYTF
TGTGCCAGCAGCTTGGCTGCGACAGGGGACTATGGCTACACCTTC
>-|TRBV29-1|few|TRBJ1-2
CSVAGVYGYTF
TGCAGCGTTGCAGGGGTCTATGGCTACACCTTC
>-|TRBV7-8|-|TRBJ1-5
CASSLEGQGSNQPQHF
TGTGCCAGCAGCTTAGAAGGCCAGGGAAGCAATCAGCCCCAGCATTTT
>-|TRBV19|-|TRBJ1-5
CASSIRRRQGNQPQHF
TGTGCCAGTAGTATACGGAGGAGACAGGGCAATCAGCCCCAGCATTTT
>TRBD2|TRBV13|once|TRBJ2-3
CASSPPPGLAGGDTQYF
TGTGCCAGCAGCCCACCCCCGGGACTAGCGGGGGGGGATACGCAGTATTTT
>TRBD2|TRBV19|-|TRBJ2-3
CASSIGGSGVPDTQYF
TGTGCCAGTAGTATAGGGGGTAGCGGGGTCCCAGATACGCAGTATTTT
>-|TRBV5-5|-|TRBJ1-5
CASSPIPGDNQPQHF
TGTGCCAGCAGCCCAATCCCCGGGGACAATCAGCCCCAGCATTTT
>-|TRBV5-1|-|TRBJ1-2
CASSPTISAGGYTF
TGCGCCAGCAGCCCTACTATTTCGGCAGGGGGCTACACCTTC
>-|TRBV13|-|TRBJ2-2
CASSPTPGPGELFF
TGTGCCAGCAGCCCGACCCCGGGTCCCGGGGAGCTGTTTTTT
>TRBD2|TRBV7-9|-|TRBJ2-3
CASSSRTSYDTQYF
TGTGCCAGCAGCTCCAGGACTAGTTATGATACGCAGTATTTT
>-|TRBV28|-|TRBJ2-3
CASSLRRVDTQYF
TGTGCCAGCAGTCTCAGACGGGTAGATACGCAGTATTTT
>TRBD1|TRBV19|-|TRBJ2-3
CASSILGTASTDTQYF
TGTGCCAGTAGTATTCTCGGGACAGCGAGCACAGATACGCAGTATTTT
>TRBD2|TRBV5-1|-|TRBJ2-3
CASSIGLAASTDTQYF
TGCGCCAGCAGCATCGGACTAGCGGCTTCCACAGATACGCAGTATTTT
>-|TRBV10-2|-|TRBJ1-4
CASSVAGLGEKLFF
TGCGCCAGCAGTGTAGCAGGGCTGGGCGAAAAACTGTTTTTT
>TRBD2|TRBV5-1|-|TRBJ2-1
CASSPGTSGGDEQFF
TGCGCCAGCAGCCCTGGGACTAGCGGGGGGGATGAGCAGTTCTTC
>TRBD2|TRBV11-1|-|TRBJ2-3
CASSLSLAGVTLTDTQYF
TGTGCCAGCAGCTTATCTCTAGCGGGGGTGACACTCACAGATACGCAGTATTTT
>-|TRBV19|-|TRBJ1-4
CASSITSANEKLFF
TGTGCCAGTAGTATAACGTCAGCTAATGAAAAACTGTTTTTT
>TRBD2|TRBV18|-|TRBJ2-7
CASSPQLADYYEQYF
TGTGCCAGCTCACCACAGCTAGCGGATTACTACGAGCAGTACTTC
>TRBD1|TRBV5-1|-|TRBJ2-7
CASSWDRGEQYF
TGCGCCAGCAGCTGGGACAGGGGGGAGCAGTACTTC
>-|TRBV28|-|TRBJ2-1
CASTPQGSTNEQFF
TGTGCCAGCACCCCCCAGGGGTCCACCAATGAGCAGTTCTTC
>-|TRBV28|-|TRBJ2-5
CASSSITSHETQYF
TGTGCCAGCAGTTCAATTACTAGTCACGAGACCCAGTACTTC
>-|TRBV9|-|TRBJ1-4
CASSRAFNEKLFF
TGTGCCAGCTCGCGCGCATTTAATGAAAAACTGTTTTTT
>-|TRBV7-8|-|TRBJ1-1
CASSLSGDTEAFF
TGTGCCAGCAGCTTGTCGGGGGATACTGAAGCTTTCTTT
>TRBD2|TRBV4-2|-|TRBJ2-1
CASSRDGGLGYNEQFF
TGTGCCAGCAGCCGGGACGGGGGACTAGGCTACAATGAGCAGTTCTTC